Sequencing of this T cell receptor (beta chain) was carried out in a study of cytomegalovirus exposure and HLA in healthy donors. Study-level background: In an early release, HLA-typed donors contributed 77 million or so unique TCR sequences.

PCR used 60 Vbeta primers and 13 Jbeta primers. Only in-frame clones appear in the TCRdb table, and some are missing; sequencing was by immunoSEQ multiplex PCR. In the table there are 30,000 to 40,000 clones, 86% of which are singletons. CDR3 size: 14 residues. The germline V gene has CDR1 SGHNT and CDR2 YYREEE (reference sequence). V lost 3 bases and J lost 6; bases outside the gene matches: 8. Study-level findings and limits: It emerged from a later analysis that several of the most significant clusters appeared to be linked to common viral pathogens.

Concerning this clone itself: Its antigen is unidentified.

Sequencing was carried out using PBMCs. The sequence came from a woman aged 40 to 55 in good health and CMV-seropositive. The rearrangement uses TRBV5-4 and TRBJ1-2, with 7 bases aligning to TRBD1. DNA for the CDR3: TGTGCCAGCAGCTCGGGACAGCGGGAGGATGGCTACACCTTC. The encoded protein is CASSSGQREDGYTF. Combining the CDR3 with reference TRBV5-4 and TRBJ1-2 gives the whole variable domain ETGVTQSPTHLIKTRGQQVTLRCSSQSGHNTVSWYQQALGQGPQFIFQYYREEENGRGNFPPRFSGLQFPNYSSELNVNALELDDSALYLCASSSGQREDGYTFGSGTRLTVV.